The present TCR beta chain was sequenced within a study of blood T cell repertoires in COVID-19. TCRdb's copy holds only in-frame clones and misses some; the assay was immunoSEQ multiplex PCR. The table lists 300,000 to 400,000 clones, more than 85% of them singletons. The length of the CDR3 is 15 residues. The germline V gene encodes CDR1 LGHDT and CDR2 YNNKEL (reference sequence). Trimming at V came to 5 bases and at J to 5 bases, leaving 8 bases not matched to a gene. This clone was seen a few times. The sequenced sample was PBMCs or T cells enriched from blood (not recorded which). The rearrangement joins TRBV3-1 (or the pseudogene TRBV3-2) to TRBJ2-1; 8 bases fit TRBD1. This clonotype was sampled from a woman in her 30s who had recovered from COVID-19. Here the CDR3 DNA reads TGTGCCAGCAGCAAGGACAGGGCGGCGAACAATGAGCAGTTCTTC. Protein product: CASSKDRAANNEQFF.